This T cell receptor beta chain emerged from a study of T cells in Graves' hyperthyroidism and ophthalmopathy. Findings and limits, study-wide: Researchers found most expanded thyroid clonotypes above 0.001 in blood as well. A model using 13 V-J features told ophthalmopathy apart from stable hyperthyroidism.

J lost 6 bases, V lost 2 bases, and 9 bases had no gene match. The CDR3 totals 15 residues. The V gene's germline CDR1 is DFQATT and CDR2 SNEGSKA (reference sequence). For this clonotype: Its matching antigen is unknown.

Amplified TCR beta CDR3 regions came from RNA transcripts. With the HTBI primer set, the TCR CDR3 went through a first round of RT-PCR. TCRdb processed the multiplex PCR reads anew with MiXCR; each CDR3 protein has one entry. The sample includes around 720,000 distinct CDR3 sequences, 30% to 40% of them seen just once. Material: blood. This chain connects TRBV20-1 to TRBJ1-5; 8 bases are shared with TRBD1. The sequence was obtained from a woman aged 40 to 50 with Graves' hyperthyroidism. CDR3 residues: CSARNKMTGVQPQHF. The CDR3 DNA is TGCAGTGCTAGAAATAAAATGACAGGGGTTCAGCCCCAGCATTTT.